These 28 T cell receptor beta chains were all obtained from the same sample, sequenced in a study of vaccination and CD4 T cells after COVID-19. Treatment denoted: 10-day PBMC culture with coronavirus spike peptide pools or control peptides (ViraFEST assay). Sequenced with the Oncomine TCR Beta short-read assay was DNA taken from cultured CD4+ T cells. TCRdb itself ran the PCR reads through MiXCR, one entry per CDR3 protein. The data contain more than 9,000 distinct CDR3 sequences, 55% to 75% of them seen just once; the ten biggest clones take up 7.5% to 8.5%. Antigen specificity for these receptors is unknown. The sample consisted of CD4+ T cells from blood, cultured in vitro. The receptor set was obtained from a human donor who had recovered from COVID-19.

The chain joins TRBV30 to TRBJ2-7, with 7 positions matching TRBD1. Germline loops: CDR1 GTSNPN, CDR2 SVGIG (reference sequence). V lost 5 bases, J lost 2 bases, and 3 bases stayed unmatched. The CDR3 is 12 residues long. The CDR3 sequence: CAWGTDTYEQYF. The CDR3, as DNA: TGTGCCTGGGGGACAGATACCTACGAGCAGTACTTC.

This clonotype was recorded a few times. The chain couples TRBV20-1 to TRBJ1-1; D is undetermined. CDR1 and CDR2 from the germline V gene are DFQATT and SNEGSKA (reference sequence). V lost 3 bases to trimming and J lost 3 bases, with 14 bases between them. The CDR3 totals 14 residues. CDR3 nucleotide sequence: TGCAGTGCTAGCCACCCCGTGAGATACACTGAAGCTTTCTTT. This gives the protein CSASHPVRYTEAFF.

By frequency in the sample, this clonotype is medium-sized. The chain recombines TRBV20-1 with TRBJ2-5; no reliable D call. This CDR3 has 12 residues. The germline V gene encodes CDR1 DFQATT and CDR2 SNEGSKA (reference sequence). With 3 bases removed from V and 2 bases from J, the gap between germline ends came to 7 bases. The CDR3 DNA reads TGCAGTGCTAGTCCCTTGCAAGAGACCCAGTACTTC. This gives the protein CSASPLQETQYF.

The chain is built from TRBV28 and TRBJ2-7; TRBD2 is a possible D gene (5 bases). Germline V gene data show CDR1 as MDHEN and CDR2 as SYDVKM. Trimming took 3 bases from V and 7 from J, leaving 19 bases between them. CDR3 size: 15 residues. CDR3 residues: CASSFARAGGQEQYF. DNA for the CDR3: TGTGCCAGCAGTTTCGCCCGGGCGGGTGGGCAGGAGCAGTACTTC.

The chain employs TRBV6-1 and TRBJ1-5; the match to TRBD1 covers 8 bases. Per germline, CDR1 MNHNS and CDR2 SASEGT. The V gene end was trimmed by 0 bases and the J gene end by 7 bases; junction bases not matched to a gene: 8. The CDR3 totals 16 residues. The CDR3 spells CASSEAIGQGGQPQHF. The CDR3 DNA sequence: TGTGCCAGCAGTGAAGCGATTGGACAGGGCGGCCAGCCCCAGCATTTT.

The chain employs TRBV7-6 and TRBJ2-1; D assignment may be TRBD1 or TRBD2 (5 bases each). Germline V gives CDR1 SGHVS, CDR2 FNYEAQ. This CDR3 is 13 amino acids long. V shed 7 bases and J shed 12 bases, with 19 bases lying between them. The CDR3 region has the DNA TGTGCCAGCAACCTGGGCAGGGAGAGTTCGCAGTTCTTC. It codes for CASNLGRESSQFF.

The chain is built from TRBV7-9 and TRBJ2-7; unclear D gene. Between the trimmed V and J ends, which lost 5 bases and 3 bases, there was a span of 11 bases. CDR1 SEHNR and CDR2 FQNEAQ come from the germline V gene (reference sequence). This CDR3 contains 13 residues. The CDR3 protein is CASSTGRSYEQYF. As DNA, the CDR3 is TGTGCCAGCAGCACCGGACGAAGCTACGAGCAGTACTTC.

V and J are TRBV7-9 and TRBJ2-3, with 13 bases identical to TRBD2. Germline loops: CDR1 SEHNR, CDR2 FQNEAQ (reference sequence). Trimming removed 4 bases from V and 4 bases from J; junction bases left unmatched: 14. The CDR3 loop spans 19 amino acids. For the CDR3, the DNA is TGTGCCAGCAGCTCATTATCGACTAGCGGGAGGCAGTGGGCAGATACGCAGTATTTT. This translates into CASSSLSTSGRQWADTQYF.

The rearrangement joins TRBV28 to TRBJ1-1, with D possibly being TRBD1 (6 bases). V lost 2 bases and J 0 bases, leaving 10 bases between the germline ends. Per the germline V gene, CDR1 is MDHEN and CDR2 is SYDVKM. The CDR3 loop spans 15 amino acids. CDR3 protein: CASSLNPGVNTEAFF. CDR3 coding DNA: TGTGCCAGCAGTTTAAATCCAGGGGTGAACACTGAAGCTTTCTTT.

V is TRBV7-2 and J is TRBJ2-5, with D possibly TRBD1 on 7 matching bases. Looked up from germline, CDR1 is SGHTA and CDR2 is FQGNSA. The CDR3 contains 15 residues. The V end lost 2 bases, the J end lost 1 base, and 11 bases lay between the germline ends. The CDR3 DNA reads as TGTGCCAGCAGCTTATGGAGGGACAGCCAAGAGACCCAGTACTTC. Amino acid sequence: CASSLWRDSQETQYF.

The chain employs TRBV28 and TRBJ1-1; 8 nucleotides line up with TRBD1. Germline loops: CDR1 MDHEN, CDR2 SYDVKM. The CDR3 runs to 16 residues. V lost 5 bases and J lost 6; bases outside the gene matches: 14. As DNA, the CDR3 is TGTGCCAGCAGTCGATGGACAGGGAAGTATGCGCCTGAAGCTTTCTTT. It codes for CASSRWTGKYAPEAFF.

This clonotype appeared a few times. The chain uses TRBV20-1 and TRBJ1-5; D is possibly TRBD1 (5 bases). This CDR3 has 13 residues. V was clipped by 1 base and J by 6 bases, with 10 bases between them. In germline, CDR1 is DFQATT, CDR2 SNEGSKA (reference sequence). The CDR3 DNA reads TGCAGTGCTAGAGGGCCAGGGAGTCAGCCCCAGCATTTT. Translation gives CSARGPGSQPQHF.

This chain joins TRBV6-1 and TRBJ2-2; D possibly corresponds to TRBD2 (5 bases). Trimming took 6 bases from V and 2 from J, leaving 16 bases between them. The CDR3 length is 16 residues. Per germline, CDR1 MNHNS and CDR2 SASEGT. The CDR3: CASRRTGTLNTGELFF. CDR3 sequence (DNA): TGTGCCAGCAGGAGGACTGGTACCTTAAACACCGGGGAGCTGTTTTTT.

V gene TRBV11-1 combines with J gene TRBJ2-1; 8 nucleotides align to TRBD2. CDR1 is SGHAT, CDR2 FQDESV, per germline (reference sequence). The V gene end was trimmed by 0 bases and the J gene end by 5 bases; junction bases not matched to a gene: 9. CDR3 size: 17 residues. In DNA form, the CDR3 reads TGTGCCAGCAGCTTAGCGCCCGTCGGGAGGGGCAACAATGAGCAGTTCTTC. This encodes CASSLAPVGRGNNEQFF.

This clonotype was counted only a few times. The rearrangement joins TRBV27 to TRBJ1-6; unclear D gene. The CDR3 totals 16 residues. The V end lost 2 bases, the J end lost 0 bases, and 8 bases lay between the germline ends. The germline V gene encodes CDR1 MNHEY and CDR2 SMNVEV (reference sequence). The CDR3 coding sequence is TGTGCCAGCAGTTTAGCCCAAAGCTCCTATAATTCACCCCTCCACTTT. Its protein product is CASSLAQSSYNSPLHF.

This rearrangement joins TRBV6-5 to TRBJ1-2, with 10 bases matching TRBD1. CDR1 MNHEY and CDR2 SVGAGI come from the germline V gene. The CDR3 covers 14 residues. V dropped 4 bases and J dropped 7; count of bases not matched to a gene: 6. The CDR3 sequence: CASSSLTGGFGYTF. DNA of the CDR3: TGTGCCAGCAGTTCACTGACAGGGGGCTTTGGCTACACCTTC.

The genes are TRBV6-2 or TRBV6-3 and TRBJ1-2; D remains ambiguous. The CDR3 contains 14 residues. Trimming shortened V by 1 base and J by 2 bases, and 8 bases separated the two germline ends. In germline, CDR1 is MNHEY, CDR2 SVGEGT. CDR3 sequence (DNA): TGTGCCAGCAGTTACTTCCCTGGGAACTATGGCTACACCTTC. Amino acids: CASSYFPGNYGYTF.

The chain uses TRBV7-8 and TRBJ1-2; D gene uncertain. There are 13 residues in the CDR3. V was clipped by 5 bases and J by 8 bases, with 15 bases between them. Germline assignment: CDR1 SGHVS and CDR2 FQNEAQ. The CDR3 sequence is CASSRRALWGYTF. CDR3 in DNA: TGTGCCAGCAGCCGCCGGGCCCTTTGGGGCTACACCTTC.

This chain uses TRBV30 with TRBJ2-1, with unresolved D. Germline V gene lookup returns CDR1 GTSNPN and CDR2 SVGIG (reference sequence). With 1 base removed from V and 5 bases from J, the gap between germline ends came to 6 bases. The CDR3 has 12 residues. The CDR3 DNA reads as TGTGCCTGGAGTGGCCGGAACAATGAGCAGTTCTTC. This encodes CAWSGRNNEQFF.

The rearrangement joins TRBV7-9 to TRBJ2-1; tentatively, D is TRBD1 (7 bases). The CDR3 length is 15 residues. CDR1 is SEHNR, CDR2 FQNEAQ, per germline (reference sequence). V lost 5 bases and J lost 7, with 18 bases in between. CDR3 sequence reads: CASSRYPTGRNEQFF. The CDR3 bases are TGTGCCAGCAGCCGATACCCGACAGGGAGGAATGAGCAGTTCTTC. Supplemented by reference TRBV7-9 and TRBJ2-1, the full variable domain reads DTGVSQNPRHKITKRGQNVTFRCDPISEHNRLYWYRQTLGQGPEFLTYFQNEAQLEKSRLLSDRFSAERPKGSFSTLEIQRTEQGDSAMYLCASSRYPTGRNEQFFGPGTRLTVL.

The genes are TRBV7-2 and TRBJ1-2, with D possibly being TRBD1 (5 bases). V gave up 4 bases and J gave up 4 bases, with 19 bases separating them. CDR1 is SGHTA and CDR2 is FQGNSA in the germline V gene. The CDR3 runs to 16 residues. For the CDR3, the DNA is TGTGCCAGCAGCTCCGCGGGGATCGGGGCCAGCTATGGCTACACCTTC. Translating gives CASSSAGIGASYGYTF.

This clonotype is a singleton in its sample. The chain recombines TRBV2 with TRBJ1-2, with D perhaps TRBD1 (6 bases). This CDR3 region has 13 residues. Germline values: CDR1 SNHLY, CDR2 FYNNEI. Trimming took off 3 bases at V and 6 bases at J, with 11 bases between the two ends. CDR3 protein: CASSDEWGHGYTF. DNA for the CDR3: TGTGCCAGCAGTGATGAGTGGGGGCATGGCTACACCTTC. The full variable domain, completed using reference TRBV2 and TRBJ1-2, is EPEVTQTPSHQVTQMGQEVILRCVPISNHLYFYWYRQILGQKVEFLVSFYNNEISEKSEIFDDQFSVERPDGSNFTLKIRSTKLEDSAMYFCASSDEWGHGYTFGSGTRLTVV.

This clonotype was seen only a few times. The chain links TRBV20-1 to TRBJ2-5; a weak D match, TRBD2 (6 bases). The CDR3 loop spans 16 amino acids. CDR1 and CDR2 from the germline V gene are DFQATT and SNEGSKA (reference sequence). V lost 1 base and J lost 5, with 20 bases in between. CDR3 amino acids: CSARAQGRGAGETQYF. DNA of the CDR3: TGCAGTGCTAGAGCCCAGGGCCGAGGGGCGGGGGAGACCCAGTACTTC.

CDR3 residues: CASIPRGTGALTEAFF. The CDR3, as DNA: TGTGCCAGCATCCCGCGCGGGACGGGAGCGTTAACTGAAGCTTTCTTT. This chain connects TRBV27 to TRBJ1-1, with a tentative D call TRBD1 (5 bases). V was cut by 7 bases and J by 5 bases, with 23 bases left in between. The CDR3 loop spans 16 amino acids. Looked up from germline, CDR1 is MNHEY and CDR2 is SMNVEV (reference sequence).

This sequence joins TRBV6-2 or TRBV6-3 and TRBJ1-5; tentative D call: TRBD1 (6 bases). Trimming removed 8 bases at V and 4 bases at J, with 12 bases between. Germline loops: CDR1 MNHEY, CDR2 SVGEGT. The CDR3 runs to 13 residues. The CDR3 protein is CASPKGGNQPQHF. CDR3 DNA: TGTGCCAGCCCGAAGGGGGGAAATCAGCCCCAGCATTTT.

Here the CDR3 DNA reads TGTGCCAGCAGTGAAGGGATGGGCACAGATACGCAGTATTTT. This encodes CASSEGMGTDTQYF. The chain recombines TRBV2 with TRBJ2-3; D remains unclear. From germline, CDR1 is SNHLY and CDR2 FYNNEI. The CDR3 runs 14 residues. The V end lost 1 base, the J end lost 1 base, and 6 bases lay between the germline ends.

As regards this clonotype: Since a much larger clone is just one base distant, this may be a read error. The chain has TRBV28 and TRBJ2-2; TRBD2 agrees at 8 bases. The germline CDR1 and CDR2 sequences are MDHEN and SYDVKM. CDR3 length equals 15 residues. After removal of 6 bases from V and 6 bases from J, the junction contained 9 bases not matched to a gene. DNA of the CDR3: TGTGCCAGCAGCCCCATAGCGGGATTCGCCGGGGAGCTGTTTTTT. Amino acid sequence: CASSPIAGFAGELFF.

The V and J genes are TRBV19 and TRBJ2-5; 14 positions agree with TRBD2. This CDR3 has 16 amino acids. V was clipped by 9 bases and J by 5 bases; unmatched bases: 11. Looked up from germline, CDR1 is LNHDA and CDR2 is SQIVND (reference sequence). DNA for the CDR3: TGTGCCAGCGGACTAGCGGGAGGTTCCCAGCCGGAGACCCAGTACTTC. The encoded protein is CASGLAGGSQPETQYF.